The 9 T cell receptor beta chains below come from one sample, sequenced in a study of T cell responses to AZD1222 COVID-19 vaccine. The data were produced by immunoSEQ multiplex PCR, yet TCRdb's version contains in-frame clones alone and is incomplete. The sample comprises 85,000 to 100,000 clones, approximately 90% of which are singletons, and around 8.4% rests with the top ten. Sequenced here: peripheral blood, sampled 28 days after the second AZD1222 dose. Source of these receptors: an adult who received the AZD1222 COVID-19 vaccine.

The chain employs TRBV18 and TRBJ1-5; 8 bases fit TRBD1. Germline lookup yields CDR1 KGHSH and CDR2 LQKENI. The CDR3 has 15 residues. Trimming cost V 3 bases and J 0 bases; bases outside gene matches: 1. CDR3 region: CASSPTGDSNQPQHF. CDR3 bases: TGTGCCAGCTCACCGACAGGGGATAGCAATCAGCCCCAGCATTTT.

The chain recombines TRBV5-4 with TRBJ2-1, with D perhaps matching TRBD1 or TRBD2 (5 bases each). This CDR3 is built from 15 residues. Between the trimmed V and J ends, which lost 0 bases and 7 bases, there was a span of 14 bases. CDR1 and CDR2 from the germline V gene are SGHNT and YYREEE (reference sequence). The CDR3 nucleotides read TGTGCCAGCAGCTTGGTGGGACGGACGGGTAATGAGCAGTTCTTC. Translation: CASSLVGRTGNEQFF.

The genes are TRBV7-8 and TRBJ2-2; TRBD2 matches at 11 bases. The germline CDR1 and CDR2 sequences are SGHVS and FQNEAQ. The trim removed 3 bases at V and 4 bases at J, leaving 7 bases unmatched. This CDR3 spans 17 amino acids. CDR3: CASSFAGLAGGTGELFF. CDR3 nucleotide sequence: TGTGCCAGCAGCTTTGCGGGGCTAGCGGGAGGCACCGGGGAGCTGTTTTTT.

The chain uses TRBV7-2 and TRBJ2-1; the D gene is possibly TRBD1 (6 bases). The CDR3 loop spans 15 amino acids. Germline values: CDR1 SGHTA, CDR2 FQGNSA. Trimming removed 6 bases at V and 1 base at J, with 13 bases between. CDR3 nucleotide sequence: TGTGCCAGCAGTTCACTGGACAGATCCTACAATGAGCAGTTCTTC. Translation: CASSSLDRSYNEQFF.

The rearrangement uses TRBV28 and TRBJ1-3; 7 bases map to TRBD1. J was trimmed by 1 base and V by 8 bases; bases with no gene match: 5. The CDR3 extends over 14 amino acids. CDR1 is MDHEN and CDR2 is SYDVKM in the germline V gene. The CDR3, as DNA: TGTGCCAGCCAACCGGGACAGTCTGGAAACACCATATATTTT. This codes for CASQPGQSGNTIYF.

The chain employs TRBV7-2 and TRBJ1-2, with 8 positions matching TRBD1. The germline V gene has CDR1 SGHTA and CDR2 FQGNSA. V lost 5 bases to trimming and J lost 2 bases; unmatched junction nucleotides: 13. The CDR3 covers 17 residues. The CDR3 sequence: CASSRLRLRTGNYGYTF. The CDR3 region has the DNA TGTGCCAGCAGCCGTCTAAGACTCAGGACAGGGAACTATGGCTACACCTTC.

CDR3 protein: CASRTGGTEAFF. For the CDR3, the DNA is TGTGCCAGCAGAACAGGGGGCACTGAAGCTTTCTTT. This chain joins TRBV27 and TRBJ1-1; 8 bases fit TRBD1. The CDR3 is 12 amino acids. With V trimmed by 6 bases and J by 4 bases, 1 base remained unmatched. Germline V gives CDR1 MNHEY, CDR2 SMNVEV (reference sequence).

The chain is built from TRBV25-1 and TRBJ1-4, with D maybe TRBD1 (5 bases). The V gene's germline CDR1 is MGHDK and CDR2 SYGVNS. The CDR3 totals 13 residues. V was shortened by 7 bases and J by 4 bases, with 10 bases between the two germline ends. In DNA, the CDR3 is TGTGCCAGCATGCGGGGGTTTAATGAAAAACTGTTTTTT. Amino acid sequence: CASMRGFNEKLFF.

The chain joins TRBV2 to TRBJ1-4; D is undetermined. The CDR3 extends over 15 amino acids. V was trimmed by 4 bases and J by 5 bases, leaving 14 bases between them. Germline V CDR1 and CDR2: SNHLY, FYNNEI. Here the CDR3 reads CASSVPGHLNEKLFF. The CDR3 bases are TGTGCCAGCAGTGTCCCCGGGCACCTCAATGAAAAACTGTTTTTT.